What follows are 30 T cell receptor beta chains derived from one specimen sequenced in a study of blood T cells in healthy people across ages. PCR was performed a second time for about 7 to 12 cycles using a sample-barcoded 5' primer and a J-beta primer mix. One entry per CDR3 protein, called by TCRdb with MiXCR from the 5' RACE reads. This table has 1.5 million to 2 million distinct CDR3 sequences, about two fifths appearing once. Sample: blood. Every receptor here comes from a human donor in good health.

The rearrangement joins TRBV4-1 to TRBJ2-5; D is ambiguous. Germline CDR1 reads MGHRA; CDR2 reads YSYEKL. V was pared by 0 bases and J by 1 base, with 9 bases between. The CDR3 contains 15 residues. The CDR3 DNA reads TGCGCCAGCAGCCAAGAATTGAGTGCCCAAGAGACCCAGTACTTC. Residues: CASSQELSAQETQYF.

This clonotype showed up just a few times. The chain joins TRBV27 to TRBJ2-6, with 9 positions matching TRBD1. Germline CDR1 reads MNHEY; CDR2 reads SMNVEV (reference sequence). This CDR3 has 20 amino acids. Trimming at V came to 5 bases and at J to 2 bases, leaving 16 bases not matched to a gene. CDR3 coding DNA: TGTGCCAGCAGTCTCACAGGGGGCACTTCTATATGGGCTGGGGCCAACGTCCTGACTTTC. Amino acid sequence: CASSLTGGTSIWAGANVLTF.

J is TRBJ1-5 and V is TRBV5-5; D is unclear. Trimming left V 4 bases short and J 0 bases short, with 11 bases between. The CDR3 totals 15 residues. Germline CDR1 is SGHKS and CDR2 is YYEKEE (reference sequence). CDR3 loop: CASSLGAISNQPQHF. The CDR3 DNA reads as TGTGCCAGCAGCCTGGGAGCTATTAGCAATCAGCCCCAGCATTTT.

This clonotype occurred a few times. V gene TRBV7-2 combines with J gene TRBJ2-4; weak D call: TRBD1 (5 bases). The germline gives CDR1 SGHTA, CDR2 FQGNSA. The germline V and J ends were trimmed by 5 bases and 7 bases, with 21 bases remaining between them. The CDR3 runs 16 residues. The CDR3 coding sequence is TGTGCCAGCAGCCCTAAAAGGACAAGTGTAGAGAACATTCAGTACTTC. This sequence encodes CASSPKRTSVENIQYF.

The rearrangement uses TRBV20-1 and TRBJ2-4, with D hard to call. Germline V gives CDR1 DFQATT, CDR2 SNEGSKA (reference sequence). Trimming left V 5 bases short and J 1 base short, with 18 bases between. This CDR3 has 16 residues. CDR3: CSAPPYTLGAKNIQYF. The CDR3 DNA sequence: TGCAGTGCTCCTCCTTACACCCTCGGGGCCAAAAACATTCAGTACTTC.

V is TRBV10-3 and J is TRBJ2-7, with D uncertain. With 3 bases removed from V and 2 bases from J, the gap between germline ends came to 8 bases. This CDR3 has 13 residues. Germline CDR1 is ENHRY and CDR2 is SYGVKD. The CDR3 DNA reads TGTGCCATCAGTGACGGATACCCCTACGAGCAGTACTTC. It specifies CAISDGYPYEQYF.

This clonotype was seen only a few times. The chain has TRBV20-1 and TRBJ1-5; TRBD1 matches 9 bases. The CDR3 contains 15 residues. Unmatched junction bases numbered 7, after V lost 3 bases and J lost 4 bases. Germline V gene data show CDR1 as DFQATT and CDR2 as SNEGSKA (reference sequence). Here the CDR3 reads CSASRGQGYNQPQHF. The DNA of the CDR3 is TGCAGTGCTAGTCGGGGACAGGGCTATAATCAGCCCCAGCATTTT.

The J gene is TRBJ2-5, the V gene TRBV6-5; possible D gene TRBD1, 5 bases. Germline-derived CDR1 and CDR2 are MNHEY and SVGAGI. The V end lost 7 bases, the J end lost 13 bases, and 25 bases lay between the germline ends. This CDR3 contains 14 residues. CDR3 residues: CASTEDNHPYERYF. CDR3 nucleotide sequence: TGTGCCAGCACTGAGGACAATCACCCCTACGAGCGGTACTTC.

This clonotype came up once. V and J are TRBV25-1 and TRBJ1-4; D perhaps matches TRBD1 (5 bases). The CDR3 is made up of 15 amino acids. V was trimmed by 3 bases and J by 8 bases, leaving 16 bases between them. Germline-derived CDR1 and CDR2 are MGHDK and SYGVNS. The CDR3 DNA is TGTGCCAGCAGTGAGGTCGGGGCCTTTGGGGAAAAACTGTTTTTT. This gives the protein CASSEVGAFGEKLFF.

With respect to this clonotype: At one end the junction does not follow the germline gene, possibly because of a read error. J is TRBJ2-3 and V is TRBV11-2; D remains ambiguous. The CDR3 is 13 amino acids. Germline loops: CDR1 SGHAT, CDR2 FQNNGV. For the CDR3, the DNA is TGTGCCGGCAGCTCCTCAGACATCGATACGCAGTATTTT. Protein: CAGSSSDIDTQYF.

The chain recombines TRBV12-3 or TRBV12-4 with TRBJ1-3, with D possibly matching TRBD1 (5 bases). CDR3 length: 17 amino acids. The V gene lost 5 bases and the J gene lost 3 bases, with 20 bases spanning the gap. Here the CDR3 DNA reads TGTGCCAGCAGTCAACTGAGTGGGGCAGCGTTTGGAAACACCATATATTTT. Translated: CASSQLSGAAFGNTIYF.

The rearrangement links TRBV13 to TRBJ1-2, with 8 nucleotides matching TRBD1. Looked up from germline, CDR1 is PRHDT and CDR2 is FYEKMQ (reference sequence). Trimming took 2 bases from V and 4 from J; bases not matched to a gene: 6. CDR3 length equals 15 residues. CDR3 protein: CASSLQGAGGYGYTF. For the CDR3, the DNA is TGTGCCAGCAGCTTACAGGGGGCTGGAGGCTATGGCTACACCTTC.

This clonotype was detected ten times or more. V is TRBV20-1 and J is TRBJ2-4, with 10 bases aligning to TRBD2. J was trimmed by 8 bases and V by 6 bases; bases with no gene match: 7. CDR3 length: 13 amino acids. Germline CDR1 DFQATT, CDR2 SNEGSKA (reference sequence). The chain's CDR3 is CSANSSGGDIQYF. The CDR3 DNA sequence: TGCAGTGCCAACTCAAGCGGGGGGGACATTCAGTACTTC.

The V call is TRBV7-9, the J call TRBJ1-4, with D unclear. The CDR3 length is 17 residues. Trimming took 2 bases from V and 5 from J, leaving 18 bases between them. CDR1 is SEHNR and CDR2 is FQNEAQ in the germline V gene (reference sequence). CDR3 loop: CASSLLDLRTENEKLFF. CDR3 DNA: TGTGCCAGCAGCTTACTTGATTTGAGGACGGAGAATGAAAAACTGTTTTTT.

V usage is TRBV20-1 and J usage is TRBJ2-5; a possible D gene is TRBD1 (7 bases). CDR3 length: 15 amino acids. Trimming removed 6 bases from V and 2 bases from J, with 19 bases in between. CDR1 DFQATT and CDR2 SNEGSKA come from the germline V gene (reference sequence). The CDR3, as DNA: TGCAGTGCAAACCCGACAGGGAGGAGGCAAGAGACCCAGTACTTC. This gives the protein CSANPTGRRQETQYF.

This clonotype was picked up one time. Germline is not matched at one junction end, which may reflect a read error. The gene calls are TRBV6-5 and TRBJ1-1; D perhaps matches TRBD1 (6 bases). Germline CDR1 MNHEY, CDR2 SVGAGI. The length of the CDR3 is 14 residues. The CDR3 DNA follows: TGTGCCGGCAGTTACAGGGCTTCAAGGACTGAAGCTTTCTTT. It specifies CAGSYRASRTEAFF.

The chain has TRBV15 and TRBJ1-6, with TRBD1 matching 7 bases. The CDR3 totals 14 residues. J lost 7 bases, V lost 6 bases, and 6 bases had no gene match. Germline CDR1 and CDR2: LNHNV and YYDKDF (reference sequence). The chain's CDR3 is CATRLGQPNSPLHF. The CDR3 nucleotides read TGTGCCACCAGGTTGGGACAGCCAAATTCACCCCTCCACTTT.

The V gene is TRBV7-2, the J gene TRBJ1-2; D is possibly TRBD1 (6 bases). Germline V gene lookup returns CDR1 SGHTA and CDR2 FQGNSA. With 5 bases removed from V and 0 bases from J, the gap between germline ends came to 10 bases. The CDR3 has 14 amino acids. CDR3 nucleotides: TGTGCCAGCAGCATACCAGGGGCTAACTATGGCTACACCTTC. This gives the protein CASSIPGANYGYTF.

The chain is built from TRBV5-1 and TRBJ2-6; D is uncertain. The V gene's germline CDR1 is SGHRS and CDR2 YFSETQ. The V and J ends lost 5 bases and 2 bases respectively, with 17 bases between them. CDR3 length: 17 residues. The CDR3 protein is CASSSRSTGTGANVLTF. CDR3 in DNA: TGCGCCAGCAGTTCCCGTTCTACGGGCACTGGGGCCAACGTCCTGACTTTC.

V gene TRBV6-5 combines with J gene TRBJ1-1, with a weak D call TRBD1 (5 bases). CDR1 is MNHEY, CDR2 SVGAGI, per germline. The CDR3 is made up of 16 amino acids. V was shortened by 0 bases and J by 5 bases, with 16 bases between the two germline ends. CDR3 in DNA: TGTGCCAGCAGTTACTCCCCCGGGTCAGGGTGGACTGAAGCTTTCTTT. The encoded protein is CASSYSPGSGWTEAFF.

V usage is TRBV7-9 and J usage is TRBJ1-5; no clear D gene. V lost 6 bases and J lost 3, with 12 bases in between. The CDR3 totals 14 residues. Germline CDR1 and CDR2: SEHNR and FQNEAQ (reference sequence). CDR3 loop: CASSHHGNNQPQHF. The CDR3, as DNA: TGTGCCAGCAGTCATCACGGGAACAATCAGCCCCAGCATTTT.

The rearrangement joins TRBV7-8 to TRBJ2-5; possibly TRBD1 or TRBD2 for D (5 bases each). Between the trimmed V and J ends, which lost 1 base and 4 bases, there was a span of 13 bases. This CDR3 has 15 residues. Germline values: CDR1 SGHVS, CDR2 FQNEAQ. The CDR3 here is CASSLGGTVGETQYF. For the CDR3, the DNA is TGTGCCAGCAGCTTAGGAGGGACGGTGGGAGAGACCCAGTACTTC.

V gene TRBV15 combines with J gene TRBJ2-5; tentatively, D is TRBD1 (6 bases). CDR3 size: 15 residues. Trimming took off 3 bases at V and 6 bases at J, with 17 bases between the two ends. Germline-derived CDR1 and CDR2 are LNHNV and YYDKDF (reference sequence). The CDR3 DNA follows: TGTGCCACCAGCAGGGAACTACAGGGCTTGAAGACCCAGTACTTC. It encodes CATSRELQGLKTQYF.

V and J are TRBV7-9 and TRBJ2-7, with 10 bases that match TRBD2. V trimming: 1 base; J trimming: 7 bases; junction bases outside the gene matches: 4. The germline V gene has CDR1 SEHNR and CDR2 FQNEAQ (reference sequence). The CDR3 has 14 residues. The CDR3 nucleotides are TGTGCCAGCAGCTTAGAGAGCGGGGGGGAGGAGCAGTACTTC. Translated, it gives CASSLESGGEEQYF.

The chain carries TRBV28 and TRBJ1-4; no clear D. The CDR3 is 14 amino acids. Germline CDR1 reads MDHEN; CDR2 reads SYDVKM. Trimming cost V 4 bases and J 8 bases, with 14 bases left between them. The CDR3 DNA reads TGTGCCAGCAGTTCAAACGGGGTTCGGGAAAAACTGTTTTTT. Its protein is CASSSNGVREKLFF.

The chain combines TRBV6-5 with TRBJ2-5, with D tentatively TRBD2 (5 bases). The closer fit of TRBJ2-1 to the DNA end suggests the J call may be wrong. The CDR3 extends over 14 amino acids. Germline loops: CDR1 MNHEY, CDR2 SVGAGI. CDR3 sequence: CASSSPGSQETQFF. DNA of the CDR3: TGTGCCAGCAGTTCCCCGGGGAGCCAAGAGACCCAGTTCTTC.

This clonotype was detected only a few times. This rearrangement joins TRBV6-1 to TRBJ2-1; no clear D. The CDR3 length is 11 residues. Trimming removed 7 bases from V and 10 bases from J, with 11 bases in between. Germline assignment: CDR1 MNHNS and CDR2 SASEGT. CDR3 sequence reads: CASTMTREQFF. The CDR3 DNA reads TGTGCCAGCACCATGACACGGGAGCAGTTCTTC.

The chain links TRBV15 to TRBJ2-3; 7 bases agree with TRBD1. J lost 1 base, V lost 9 bases, and 10 bases had no gene match. The CDR3 consists of 15 residues. Germline lookup yields CDR1 LNHNV and CDR2 YYDKDF (reference sequence). As DNA, the CDR3 is TGTGCCACAGAAGACAGGGATGATGGCACAGATACGCAGTATTTT. Translation gives CATEDRDDGTDTQYF.

This clonotype was observed a few times. This rearrangement joins TRBV5-1 to TRBJ2-6; D remains unclear. Per germline, CDR1 SGHRS and CDR2 YFSETQ. Trimming pared 6 bases from V and 2 bases from J, leaving 12 bases between. This CDR3 has 15 amino acids. The CDR3 region has the DNA TGCGCCAGCAACCTAGACATAGCTGGGGCCAACGTCCTGACTTTC. Its translation is CASNLDIAGANVLTF.

This clonotype was seen a handful of times. V is TRBV4-2 and J is TRBJ2-5; D is possibly TRBD1 or TRBD2 (5 bases each). The CDR3 consists of 15 residues. V was clipped by 0 bases and J by 3 bases, with 11 bases between them. CDR1 and CDR2 from the germline V gene are LGHNA and YNFKEQ. The CDR3: CASSQDGRDEETQYF. The DNA of the CDR3 is TGTGCCAGCAGCCAAGATGGCAGGGACGAAGAGACCCAGTACTTC.